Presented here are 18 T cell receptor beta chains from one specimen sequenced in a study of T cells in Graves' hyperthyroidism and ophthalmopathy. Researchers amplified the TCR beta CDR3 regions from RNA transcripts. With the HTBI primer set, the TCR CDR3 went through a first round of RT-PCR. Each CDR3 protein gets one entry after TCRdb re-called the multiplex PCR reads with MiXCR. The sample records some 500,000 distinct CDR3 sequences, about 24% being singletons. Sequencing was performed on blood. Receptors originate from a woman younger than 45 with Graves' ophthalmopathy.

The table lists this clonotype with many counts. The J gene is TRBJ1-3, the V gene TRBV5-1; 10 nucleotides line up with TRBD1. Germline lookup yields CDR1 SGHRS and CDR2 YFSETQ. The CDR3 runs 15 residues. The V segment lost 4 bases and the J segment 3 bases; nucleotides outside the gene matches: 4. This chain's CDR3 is CASSVDRGYGNTIYF. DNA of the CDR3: TGCGCCAGCAGCGTGGACAGGGGGTATGGAAACACCATATATTTT.

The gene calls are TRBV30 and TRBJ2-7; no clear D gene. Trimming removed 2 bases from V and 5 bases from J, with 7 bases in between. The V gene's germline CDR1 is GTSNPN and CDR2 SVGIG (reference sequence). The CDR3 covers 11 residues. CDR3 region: CAWSQSDEQYF. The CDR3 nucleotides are TGTGCCTGGAGTCAATCGGACGAGCAGTACTTC.

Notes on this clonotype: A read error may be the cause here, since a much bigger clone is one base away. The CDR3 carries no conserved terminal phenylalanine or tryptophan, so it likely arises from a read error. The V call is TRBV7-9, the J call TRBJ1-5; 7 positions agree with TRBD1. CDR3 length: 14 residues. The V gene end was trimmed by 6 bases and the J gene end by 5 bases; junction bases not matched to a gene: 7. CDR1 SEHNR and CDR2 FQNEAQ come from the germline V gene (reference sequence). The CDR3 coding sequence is TGTGCCAGCAGTTACGGGACAGAATATCAGCCCCAGCATTTG. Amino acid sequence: CASSYGTEYQPQHL.

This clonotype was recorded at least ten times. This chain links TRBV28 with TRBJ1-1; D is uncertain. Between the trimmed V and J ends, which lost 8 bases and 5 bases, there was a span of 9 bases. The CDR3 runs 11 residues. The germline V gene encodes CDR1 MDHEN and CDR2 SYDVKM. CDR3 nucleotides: TGTGCCAGCGCTCAGGCGACTGAAGCTTTCTTT. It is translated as CASAQATEAFF.

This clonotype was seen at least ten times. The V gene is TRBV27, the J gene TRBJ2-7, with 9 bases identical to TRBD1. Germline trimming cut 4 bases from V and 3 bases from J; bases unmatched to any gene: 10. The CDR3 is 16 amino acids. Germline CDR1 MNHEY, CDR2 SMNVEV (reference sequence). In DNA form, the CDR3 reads TGTGCCAGCAGTTGGACAGGGGTGGAGGGGGGCTACGAGCAGTACTTC. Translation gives CASSWTGVEGGYEQYF.

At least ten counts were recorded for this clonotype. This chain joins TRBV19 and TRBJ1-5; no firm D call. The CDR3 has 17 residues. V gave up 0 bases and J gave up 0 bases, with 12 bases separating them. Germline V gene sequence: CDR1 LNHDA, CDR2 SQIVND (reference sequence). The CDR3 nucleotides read TGTGCCAGTAGTATAGATCACGGGAGCTATAGCAATCAGCCCCAGCATTTT. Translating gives CASSIDHGSYSNQPQHF.

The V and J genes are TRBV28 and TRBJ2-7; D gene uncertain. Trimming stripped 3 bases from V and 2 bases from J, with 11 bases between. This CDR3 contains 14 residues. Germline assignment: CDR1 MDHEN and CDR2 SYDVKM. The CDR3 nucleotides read TGTGCCAGCAGTTTCATCCAGCCAACCTACGAGCAGTACTTC. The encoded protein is CASSFIQPTYEQYF.

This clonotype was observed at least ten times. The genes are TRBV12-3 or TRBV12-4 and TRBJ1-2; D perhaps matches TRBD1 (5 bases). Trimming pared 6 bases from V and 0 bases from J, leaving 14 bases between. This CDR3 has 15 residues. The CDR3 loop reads CASSSQDIPNYGYTF. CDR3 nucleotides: TGTGCCAGCAGCTCCCAGGACATCCCTAACTATGGCTACACCTTC.

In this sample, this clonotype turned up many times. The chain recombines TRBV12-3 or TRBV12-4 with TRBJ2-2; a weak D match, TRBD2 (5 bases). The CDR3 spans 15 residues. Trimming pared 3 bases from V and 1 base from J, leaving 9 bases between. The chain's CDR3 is CASSFGKGNTGELFF. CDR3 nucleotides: TGTGCCAGCAGTTTCGGGAAGGGGAACACCGGGGAGCTGTTTTTT.

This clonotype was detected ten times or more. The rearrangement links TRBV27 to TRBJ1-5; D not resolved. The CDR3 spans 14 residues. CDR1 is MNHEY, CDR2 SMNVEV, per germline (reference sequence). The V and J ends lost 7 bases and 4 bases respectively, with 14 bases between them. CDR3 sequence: CASTPSWGNQPQHF. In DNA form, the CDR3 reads TGTGCCAGCACTCCTTCTTGGGGAAATCAGCCCCAGCATTTT.

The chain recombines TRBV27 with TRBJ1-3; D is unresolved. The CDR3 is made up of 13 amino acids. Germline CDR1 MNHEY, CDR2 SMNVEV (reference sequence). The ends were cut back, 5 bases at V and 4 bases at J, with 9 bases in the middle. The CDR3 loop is CASSLDQGNTIYF. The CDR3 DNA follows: TGTGCCAGCAGTCTAGACCAGGGAAACACCATATATTTT.

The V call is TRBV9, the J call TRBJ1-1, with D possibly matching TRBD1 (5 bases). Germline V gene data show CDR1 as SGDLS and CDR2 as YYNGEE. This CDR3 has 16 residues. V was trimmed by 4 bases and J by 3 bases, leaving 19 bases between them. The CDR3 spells CASSSPPMGGHTEAFF. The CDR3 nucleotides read TGTGCCAGCAGCTCCCCTCCAATGGGGGGACACACTGAAGCTTTCTTT.

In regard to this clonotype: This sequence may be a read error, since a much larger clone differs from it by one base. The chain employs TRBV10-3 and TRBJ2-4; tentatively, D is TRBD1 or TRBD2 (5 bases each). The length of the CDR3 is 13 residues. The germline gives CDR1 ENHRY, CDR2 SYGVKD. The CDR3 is CAMSGDGRHIQYF. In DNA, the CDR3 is TGTGCCATGAGTGGGGACGGCAGACACATTCAGTACTTC.

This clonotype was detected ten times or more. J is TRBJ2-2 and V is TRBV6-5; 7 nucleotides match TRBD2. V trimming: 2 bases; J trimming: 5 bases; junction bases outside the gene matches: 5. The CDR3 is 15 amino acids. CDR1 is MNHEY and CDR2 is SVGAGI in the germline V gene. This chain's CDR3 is CASSYALGGTGELFF. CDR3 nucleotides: TGTGCCAGCAGTTACGCGTTGGGGGGGACCGGGGAGCTGTTTTTT.

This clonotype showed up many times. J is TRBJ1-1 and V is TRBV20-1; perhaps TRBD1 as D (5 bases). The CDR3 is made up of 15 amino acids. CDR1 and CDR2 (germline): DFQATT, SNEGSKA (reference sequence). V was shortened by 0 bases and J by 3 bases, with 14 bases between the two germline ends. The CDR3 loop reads CSARDRKQAHTEAFF. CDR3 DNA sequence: TGCAGTGCTAGAGATCGTAAACAGGCACACACTGAAGCTTTCTTT.

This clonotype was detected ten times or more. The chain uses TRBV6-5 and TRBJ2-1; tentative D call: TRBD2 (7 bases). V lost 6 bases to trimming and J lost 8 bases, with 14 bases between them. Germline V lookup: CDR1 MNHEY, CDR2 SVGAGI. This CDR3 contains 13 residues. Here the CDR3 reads CASSLAGADEQFF. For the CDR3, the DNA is TGTGCCAGCAGCCTGGCGGGGGCCGATGAGCAGTTCTTC.

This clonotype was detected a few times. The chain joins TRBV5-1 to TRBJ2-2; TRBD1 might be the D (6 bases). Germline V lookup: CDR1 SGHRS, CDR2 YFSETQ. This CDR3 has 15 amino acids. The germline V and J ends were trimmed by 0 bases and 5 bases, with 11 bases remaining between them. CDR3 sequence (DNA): TGCGCCAGCAGCTTGGGGACAGTTCGTACCGGGGAGCTGTTTTTT. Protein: CASSLGTVRTGELFF.

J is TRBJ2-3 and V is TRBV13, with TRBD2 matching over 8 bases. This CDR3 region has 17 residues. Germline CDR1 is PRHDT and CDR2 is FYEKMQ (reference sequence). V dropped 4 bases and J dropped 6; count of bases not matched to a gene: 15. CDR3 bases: TGTGCCAGCAGCTCTGGGCAGGGTCGGGGGGGGCTTGATACGCAGTATTTT. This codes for CASSSGQGRGGLDTQYF.